This T cell receptor beta chain was captured in a study of vaccination and CD4 T cells after COVID-19. Study in general: Post-COVID samples had a sampling time that fell a median roughly 98 days after diagnosis (range 35 to 161).

Findings of the study overall: The appearance of a median approximately 85% of reactive clones in convalescent patients occurred only post-vaccination.

The treatment was: roughly 11-day PBMC culture with coronavirus spike peptide pools or control peptides (ViraFEST assay). With fresh IL-2 medium, half the medium was replaced on days 3 and 7. Cultured CD4+ T cell DNA underwent sequencing with the Oncomine TCR Beta short-read assay. Each CDR3 protein is one row after TCRdb ran MiXCR on the PCR reads. The table records roughly 10,000 distinct CDR3 sequences, approximately 32% of them present only once. Concerning this clonotype itself: What it recognizes is unknown.

CDR1 and CDR2 from the germline V gene are SGHVS and FQNEAQ. The length of the CDR3 is 13 residues. J lost 7 bases, V lost 5 bases, and 3 bases had no gene match. This TCR came from a human donor who had recovered from COVID-19. Sequences were derived from CD4+ T cells from blood, cultured in vitro, sampled after SARS-CoV-2 vaccination. V usage is TRBV7-8 and J usage is TRBJ2-7, with TRBD1 identical over 12 bases. DNA for the CDR3: TGTGCCAGCAGCCGGGACAGGGGGCGAGAGCAGTACTTC. Translated, it gives CASSRDRGREQYF.